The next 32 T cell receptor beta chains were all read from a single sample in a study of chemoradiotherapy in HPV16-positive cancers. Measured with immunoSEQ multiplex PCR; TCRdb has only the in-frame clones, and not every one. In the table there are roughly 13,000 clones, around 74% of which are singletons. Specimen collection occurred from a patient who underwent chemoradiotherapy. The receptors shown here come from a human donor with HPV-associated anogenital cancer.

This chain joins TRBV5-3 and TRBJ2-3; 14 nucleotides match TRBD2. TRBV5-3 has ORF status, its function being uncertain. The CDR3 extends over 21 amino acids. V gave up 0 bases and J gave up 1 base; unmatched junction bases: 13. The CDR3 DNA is TGTGCCAGAAGCTTGGTGGGACTAGCGGGAGTTTGTGTATGTGGCACAGATACGCAGTATTTT. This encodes CARSLVGLAGVCVCGTDTQYF.

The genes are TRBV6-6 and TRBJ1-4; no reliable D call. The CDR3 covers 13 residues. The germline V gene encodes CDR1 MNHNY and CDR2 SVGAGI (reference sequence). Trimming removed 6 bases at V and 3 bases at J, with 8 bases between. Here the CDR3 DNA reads TGTGCCAGCAGGCCTGGCGCTAATGAAAAACTGTTTTTT. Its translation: CASRPGANEKLFF.

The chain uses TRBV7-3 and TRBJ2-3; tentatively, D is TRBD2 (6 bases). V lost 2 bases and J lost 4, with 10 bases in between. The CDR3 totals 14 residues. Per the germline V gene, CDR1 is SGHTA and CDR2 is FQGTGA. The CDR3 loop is CASSLPGDPDTQYF. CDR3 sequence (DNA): TGTGCCAGCAGCTTACCGGGAGATCCAGATACGCAGTATTTT.

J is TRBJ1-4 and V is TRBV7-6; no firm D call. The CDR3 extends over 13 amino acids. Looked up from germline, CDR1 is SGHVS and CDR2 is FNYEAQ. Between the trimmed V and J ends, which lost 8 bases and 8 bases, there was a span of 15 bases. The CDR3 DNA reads TGTGCCAGCGGTGGAGGGCGGTTCGAAAAACTGTTTTTT. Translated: CASGGGRFEKLFF.

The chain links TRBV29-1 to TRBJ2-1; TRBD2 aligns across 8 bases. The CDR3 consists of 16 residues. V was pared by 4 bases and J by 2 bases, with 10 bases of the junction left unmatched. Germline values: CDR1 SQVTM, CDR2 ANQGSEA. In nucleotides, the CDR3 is TGCAGCGTTGTTAGGGGAGCGGGAGTAGCCTACAATGAGCAGTTCTTC. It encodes CSVVRGAGVAYNEQFF.

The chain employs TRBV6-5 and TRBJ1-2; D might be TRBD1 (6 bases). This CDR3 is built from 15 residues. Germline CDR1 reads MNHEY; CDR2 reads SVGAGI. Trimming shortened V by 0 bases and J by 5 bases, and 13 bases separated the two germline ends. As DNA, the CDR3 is TGTGCCAGCAGTTACTCGAGTCAGGGGAGGTATGGCTACACCTTC. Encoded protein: CASSYSSQGRYGYTF.

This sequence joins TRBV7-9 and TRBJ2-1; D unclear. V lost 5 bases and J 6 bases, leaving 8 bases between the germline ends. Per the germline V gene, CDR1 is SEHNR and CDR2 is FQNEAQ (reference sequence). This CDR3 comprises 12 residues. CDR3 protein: CASSLEVNEQFF. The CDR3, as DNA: TGTGCCAGCAGCCTTGAGGTCAATGAGCAGTTCTTC.

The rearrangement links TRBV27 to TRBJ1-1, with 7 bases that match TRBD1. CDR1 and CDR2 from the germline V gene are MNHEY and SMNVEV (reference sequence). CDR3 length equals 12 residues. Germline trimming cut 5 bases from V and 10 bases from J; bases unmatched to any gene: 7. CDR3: CASSDRVFGAFF. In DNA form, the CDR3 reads TGTGCCAGCAGTGACAGGGTTTTTGGAGCTTTCTTT.

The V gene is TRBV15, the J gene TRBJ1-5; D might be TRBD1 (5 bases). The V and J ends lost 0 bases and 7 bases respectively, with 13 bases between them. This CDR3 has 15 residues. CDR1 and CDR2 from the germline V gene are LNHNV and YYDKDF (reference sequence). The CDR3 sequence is CATSRDMGLGQPQHF. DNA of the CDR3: TGTGCCACCAGCAGAGATATGGGGCTTGGGCAGCCCCAGCATTTT.

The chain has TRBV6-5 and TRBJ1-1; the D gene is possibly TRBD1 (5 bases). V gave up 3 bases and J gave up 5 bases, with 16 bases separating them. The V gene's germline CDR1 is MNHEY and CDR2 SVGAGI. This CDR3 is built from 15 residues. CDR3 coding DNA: TGTGCCAGCAGTTATGGTTCCAGGGTTGGAACTGAAGCTTTCTTT. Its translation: CASSYGSRVGTEAFF.

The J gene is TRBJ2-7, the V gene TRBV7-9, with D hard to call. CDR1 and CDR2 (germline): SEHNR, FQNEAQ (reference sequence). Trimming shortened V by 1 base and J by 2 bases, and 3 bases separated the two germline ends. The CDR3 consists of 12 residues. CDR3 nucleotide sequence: TGTGCCAGCAGCTTAGTCGCCTACGAGCAGTACTTC. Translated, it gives CASSLVAYEQYF.

The CDR3 spells CATSSQGGNQPQHF. In DNA, the CDR3 is TGTGCCACAAGTTCCCAAGGGGGCAATCAGCCCCAGCATTTT. J is TRBJ1-5 and V is TRBV6-1; D is possibly TRBD1 (5 bases). Germline V CDR1 and CDR2: MNHNS, SASEGT. The V end lost 10 bases, the J end lost 2 bases, and 15 bases lay between the germline ends. The CDR3 covers 14 residues.

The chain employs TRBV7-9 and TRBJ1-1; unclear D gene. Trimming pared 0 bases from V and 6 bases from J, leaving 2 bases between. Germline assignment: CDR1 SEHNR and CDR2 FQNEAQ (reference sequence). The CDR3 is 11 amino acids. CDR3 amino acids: CASSLAPEAFF. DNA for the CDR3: TGTGCCAGCAGCTTAGCACCTGAAGCTTTCTTT. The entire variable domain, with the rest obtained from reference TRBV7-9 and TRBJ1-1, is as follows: DTGVSQNPRHKITKRGQNVTFRCDPISEHNRLYWYRQTLGQGPEFLTYFQNEAQLEKSRLLSDRFSAERPKGSFSTLEIQRTEQGDSAMYLCASSLAPEAFFGQGTRLTVV.

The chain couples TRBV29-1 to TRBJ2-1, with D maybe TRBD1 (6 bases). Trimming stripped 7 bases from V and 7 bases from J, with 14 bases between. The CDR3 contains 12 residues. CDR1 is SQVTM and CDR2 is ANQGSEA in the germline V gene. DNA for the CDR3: TGCAGCGCAGCCCGGGACATAAATGAGCAGTTCTTC. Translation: CSAARDINEQFF.

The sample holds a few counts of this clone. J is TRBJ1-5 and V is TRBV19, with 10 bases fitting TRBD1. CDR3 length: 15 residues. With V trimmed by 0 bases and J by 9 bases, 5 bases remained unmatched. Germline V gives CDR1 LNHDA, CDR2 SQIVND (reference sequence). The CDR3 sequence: CASSIDRQGARPQHF. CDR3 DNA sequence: TGTGCCAGTAGTATAGACCGACAGGGGGCGCGGCCCCAGCATTTT.

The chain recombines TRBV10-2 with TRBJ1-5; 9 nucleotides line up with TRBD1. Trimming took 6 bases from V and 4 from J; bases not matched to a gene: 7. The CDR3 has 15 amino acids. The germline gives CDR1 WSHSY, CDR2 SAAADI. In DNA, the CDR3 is TGCGCCAGCAGCTCAGGGACAGGGCTAAATCAGCCCCAGCATTTT. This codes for CASSSGTGLNQPQHF.

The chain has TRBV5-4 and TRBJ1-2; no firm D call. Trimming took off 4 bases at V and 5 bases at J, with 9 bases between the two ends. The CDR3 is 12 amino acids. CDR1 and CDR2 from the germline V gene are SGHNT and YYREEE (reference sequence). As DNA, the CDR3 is TGTGCCAGCAGCGCGACGGAATATGGCTACACCTTC. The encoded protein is CASSATEYGYTF. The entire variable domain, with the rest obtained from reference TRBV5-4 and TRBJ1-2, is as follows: ETGVTQSPTHLIKTRGQQVTLRCSSQSGHNTVSWYQQALGQGPQFIFQYYREEENGRGNFPPRFSGLQFPNYSSELNVNALELDDSALYLCASSATEYGYTFGSGTRLTVV.

CDR3 DNA: TGTGCCAGCAGTGATAAGTACGAGCAGTACTTC. Protein: CASSDKYEQYF. The chain carries TRBV25-1 and TRBJ2-7; D gene unclear. The CDR3 covers 11 residues. CDR1 and CDR2 (germline): MGHDK, SYGVNS. V lost 3 bases and J lost 4, with 4 bases in between.

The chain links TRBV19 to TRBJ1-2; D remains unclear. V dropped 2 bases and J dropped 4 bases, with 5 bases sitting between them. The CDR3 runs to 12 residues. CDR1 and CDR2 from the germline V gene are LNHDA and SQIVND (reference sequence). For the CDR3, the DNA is TGTGCCAGTAGTATAAACAGCTATGGCTACACCTTC. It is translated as CASSINSYGYTF.

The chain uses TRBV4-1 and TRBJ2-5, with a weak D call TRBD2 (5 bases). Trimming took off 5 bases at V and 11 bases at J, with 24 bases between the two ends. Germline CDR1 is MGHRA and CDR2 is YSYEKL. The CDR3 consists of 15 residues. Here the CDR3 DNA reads TGCGCCAGCAGCTCAGCGGCGGTTTGGGCTGGTGAGCAGTACTTC. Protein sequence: CASSSAAVWAGEQYF.

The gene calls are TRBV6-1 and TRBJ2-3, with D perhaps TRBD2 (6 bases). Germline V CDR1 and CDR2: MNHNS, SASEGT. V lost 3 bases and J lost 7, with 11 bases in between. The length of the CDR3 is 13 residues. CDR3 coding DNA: TGTGCCAGCAGTGAGCGGGGCGAAAATACGCAGTATTTT. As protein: CASSERGENTQYF.

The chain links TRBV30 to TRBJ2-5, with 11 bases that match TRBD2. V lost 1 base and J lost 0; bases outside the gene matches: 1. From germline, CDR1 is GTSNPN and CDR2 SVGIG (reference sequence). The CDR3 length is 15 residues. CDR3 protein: CAWSELAGDQETQYF. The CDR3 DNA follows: TGTGCCTGGAGTGAACTAGCGGGGGACCAAGAGACCCAGTACTTC.

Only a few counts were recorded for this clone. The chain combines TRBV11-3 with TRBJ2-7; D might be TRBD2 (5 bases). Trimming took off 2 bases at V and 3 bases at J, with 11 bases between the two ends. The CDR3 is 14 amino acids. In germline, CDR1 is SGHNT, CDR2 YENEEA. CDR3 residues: CASSLTAEDYEQYF. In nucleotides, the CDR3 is TGTGCCAGCAGCTTAACAGCGGAAGACTACGAGCAGTACTTC.

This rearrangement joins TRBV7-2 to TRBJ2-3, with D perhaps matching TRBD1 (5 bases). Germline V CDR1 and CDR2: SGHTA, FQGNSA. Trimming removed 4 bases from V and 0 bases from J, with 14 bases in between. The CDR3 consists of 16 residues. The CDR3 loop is CASSSPKGVSTDTQYF. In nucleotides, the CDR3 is TGTGCCAGCAGCTCCCCCAAAGGGGTGAGCACAGATACGCAGTATTTT. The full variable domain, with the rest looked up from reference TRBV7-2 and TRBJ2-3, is GAGVSQSPSNKVTEKGKDVELRCDPISGHTALYWYRQSLGQGLEFLIYFQGNSAPDKSGLPSDRFSAERTGGSVSTLTIQRTQQEDSAVYLCASSSPKGVSTDTQYFGPGTRLTVL.

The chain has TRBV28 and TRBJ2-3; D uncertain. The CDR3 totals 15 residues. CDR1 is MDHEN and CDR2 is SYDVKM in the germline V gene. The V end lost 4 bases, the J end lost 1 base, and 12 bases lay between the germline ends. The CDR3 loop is CASSSPGRRTDTQYF. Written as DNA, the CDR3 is TGTGCCAGCAGTTCCCCTGGACGGCGCACAGATACGCAGTATTTT. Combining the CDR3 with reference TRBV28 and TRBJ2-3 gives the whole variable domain DVKVTQSSRYLVKRTGEKVFLECVQDMDHENMFWYRQDPGLGLRLIYFSYDVKMKEKGDIPEGYSVSREKKERFSLILESASTNQTSMYLCASSSPGRRTDTQYFGPGTRLTVL.

CDR3 amino acids: CASSYDSAGTQYF. The CDR3 bases are TGTGCCAGCAGTTATGATTCGGCGGGTACGCAGTATTTT. V is TRBV6-5 and J is TRBJ2-3; a possible D gene is TRBD2 (5 bases). Germline V CDR1 and CDR2: MNHEY, SVGAGI. Trimming pared 3 bases from V and 8 bases from J, leaving 12 bases between. The CDR3 is 13 residues long.

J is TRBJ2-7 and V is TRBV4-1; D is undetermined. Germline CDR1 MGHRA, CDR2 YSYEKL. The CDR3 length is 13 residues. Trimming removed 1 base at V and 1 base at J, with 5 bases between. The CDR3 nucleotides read TGCGCCAGCAGCCAAGTAGGATCCTACGAGCAGTACTTC. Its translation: CASSQVGSYEQYF.

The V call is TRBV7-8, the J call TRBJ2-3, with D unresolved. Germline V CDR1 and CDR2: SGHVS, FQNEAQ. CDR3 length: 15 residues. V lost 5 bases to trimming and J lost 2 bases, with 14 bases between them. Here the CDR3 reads CASSLGSGFTDTQYF. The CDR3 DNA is TGTGCCAGCAGCCTCGGGTCGGGCTTCACAGATACGCAGTATTTT.

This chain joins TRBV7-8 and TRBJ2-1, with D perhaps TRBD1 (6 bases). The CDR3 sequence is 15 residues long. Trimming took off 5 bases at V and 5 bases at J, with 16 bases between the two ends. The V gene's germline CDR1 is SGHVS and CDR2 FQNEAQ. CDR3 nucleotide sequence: TGTGCCAGCAGCACCCTCGGGACAAATCACAATGAGCAGTTCTTC. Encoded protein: CASSTLGTNHNEQFF. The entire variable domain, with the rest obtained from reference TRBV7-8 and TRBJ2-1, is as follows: GAGVSQSPRYKVAKRGQDVALRCDPISGHVSLFWYQQALGQGPEFLTYFQNEAQLDKSGLPSDRFFAERPEGSVSTLKIQRTQQEDSAVYLCASSTLGTNHNEQFFGPGTRLTVL.

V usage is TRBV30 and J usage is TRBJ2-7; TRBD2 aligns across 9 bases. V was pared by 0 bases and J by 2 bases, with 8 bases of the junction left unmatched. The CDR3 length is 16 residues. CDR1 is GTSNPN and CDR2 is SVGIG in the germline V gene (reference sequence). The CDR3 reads CAWSVRGTSLTYEQYF. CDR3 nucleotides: TGTGCCTGGAGTGTACGAGGGACTAGCCTTACCTACGAGCAGTACTTC.

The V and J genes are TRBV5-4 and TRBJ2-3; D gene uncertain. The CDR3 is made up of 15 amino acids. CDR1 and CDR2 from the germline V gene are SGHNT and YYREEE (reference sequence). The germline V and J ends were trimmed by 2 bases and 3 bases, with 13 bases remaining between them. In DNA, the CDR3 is TGTGCCAGCAGCTTAATAGGTGCCTCAACAGATACGCAGTATTTT. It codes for CASSLIGASTDTQYF.

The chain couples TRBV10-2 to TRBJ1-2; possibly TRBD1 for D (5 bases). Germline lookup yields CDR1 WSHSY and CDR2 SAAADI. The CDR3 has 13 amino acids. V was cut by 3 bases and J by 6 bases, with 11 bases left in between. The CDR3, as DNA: TGCGCCAGCAGTGACAGGGTTGAGAATGGCTACACCTTC. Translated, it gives CASSDRVENGYTF.